These 18 T cell receptor beta chains were all obtained from the same sample, sequenced in a study of CD8+ T cells in alopecia areata. Treatment here: oral pan-JAK inhibitor, 5-10 mg twice daily. Once RNA had been extracted, it was reverse transcribed into cDNA to act as the sequencing template. Using immunoSEQ multiplex PCR, the repertoire was profiled, and TCRdb retains in-frame clones only, with some absent. Here the sample spans 130,000 or so clones, about 88% being singletons. The input for sequencing was CD8+ T cells sorted from blood, taken at week 4, from a patient treated with tofacitinib. These TCRs come from a human donor with alopecia areata.

This clone was found once. The chain uses TRBV10-2 and TRBJ2-1; TRBD2 aligns across 8 bases. With V trimmed by 4 bases and J by 4 bases, 3 bases remained unmatched. This CDR3 is built from 14 residues. The germline CDR1 and CDR2 sequences are WSHSY and SAAADI. The DNA of the CDR3 is TGCGCCAGCAGTGTCGGGGGGGGGTACAATGAGCAGTTCTTC. It specifies CASSVGGGYNEQFF.

The gene calls are TRBV25-1 and TRBJ2-7, with no clear D. CDR1 is MGHDK and CDR2 is SYGVNS in the germline V gene. This CDR3 comprises 13 residues. V gave up 3 bases and J gave up 0 bases, with 6 bases separating them. In DNA, the CDR3 is TGTGCCAGCAGTGAGCCAGACTCCTACGAGCAGTACTTC. Protein: CASSEPDSYEQYF.

The chain employs TRBV27 and TRBJ2-1, with no clear D. The germline V and J ends were trimmed by 3 bases and 8 bases, with 14 bases remaining between them. The CDR3 extends over 14 amino acids. Germline assignment: CDR1 MNHEY and CDR2 SMNVEV (reference sequence). The CDR3 loop reads CASSFSQVADEQFF. In nucleotides, the CDR3 is TGTGCCAGCAGTTTTTCCCAGGTAGCCGATGAGCAGTTCTTC.

The rearrangement uses TRBV29-1 and TRBJ2-7; D is unclear. Trimming removed 1 base from V and 0 bases from J, with 10 bases in between. Germline assignment: CDR1 SQVTM and CDR2 ANQGSEA. The CDR3 consists of 14 residues. In DNA, the CDR3 is TGCAGCGTTGAAGGGACCGATACCTCCTACGAGCAGTACTTC. It translates to CSVEGTDTSYEQYF.

This clone occurred once. The chain couples TRBV30 to TRBJ2-1; 9 nucleotides align to TRBD2. J was trimmed by 3 bases and V by 2 bases; bases with no gene match: 8. Per the germline V gene, CDR1 is GTSNPN and CDR2 is SVGIG (reference sequence). This CDR3 is built from 16 residues. The CDR3: CAWSLAGEIFYNEQFF. The CDR3, as DNA: TGTGCCTGGAGTTTAGCGGGGGAAATCTTCTACAATGAGCAGTTCTTC.

The chain carries TRBV30 and TRBJ2-7; D is perhaps TRBD1 or TRBD2 (5 bases each). Germline V CDR1 and CDR2: GTSNPN, SVGIG (reference sequence). V lost 1 base, J lost 6 bases, and 16 bases lay in between. This CDR3 contains 14 residues. The CDR3 loop is CAWSAGAGSSEQYF. Written as DNA, the CDR3 is TGTGCCTGGAGTGCCGGGGCGGGTTCCAGCGAGCAGTACTTC.

J is TRBJ2-7 and V is TRBV16, with D unclear. Germline V lookup: CDR1 KGHSY, CDR2 FQNENV. The V gene lost 0 bases and the J gene lost 6 bases, with 6 bases spanning the gap. This CDR3 has 12 amino acids. CDR3 protein: CASSQSILEQYF. The CDR3, as DNA: TGTGCCAGCAGCCAATCTATTCTCGAGCAGTACTTC.

The rearrangement links TRBV7-3 to TRBJ2-1, with D hard to call. The CDR3 length is 13 residues. Germline V gene sequence: CDR1 SGHTA, CDR2 FQGTGA. V dropped 2 bases and J dropped 8 bases, with 10 bases sitting between them. CDR3 in amino acids: CASSLLGTDEQFF. CDR3 coding DNA: TGTGCCAGCAGCTTACTAGGAACTGATGAGCAGTTCTTC.

The chain has TRBV9 and TRBJ2-5, with TRBD1 as a possible D gene (6 bases). The V end lost 5 bases, the J end lost 5 bases, and 22 bases lay between the germline ends. Germline CDR1 reads SGDLS; CDR2 reads YYNGEE. The CDR3 spans 16 residues. Here the CDR3 reads CASRKRDTNLGETQYF. DNA for the CDR3: TGTGCCAGCAGGAAACGGGACACGAATCTTGGGGAGACCCAGTACTTC.

The chain links TRBV7-6 to TRBJ2-3; 7 positions match TRBD1. The CDR3 totals 16 residues. Germline V gene sequence: CDR1 SGHVS, CDR2 FNYEAQ. J gave up 2 bases and V 1 base, and 6 bases lay outside the gene matches. The CDR3 is CASSLVGDSYTDTQYF. Here the CDR3 DNA reads TGTGCCAGCAGCTTAGTTGGGGACAGCTACACAGATACGCAGTATTTT.

The chain links TRBV5-6 to TRBJ2-2; D uncertain. CDR1 is SGHDT, CDR2 YYEEEE, per germline. V was cut by 4 bases and J by 4 bases, with 5 bases left in between. The CDR3 contains 12 residues. CDR3 DNA: TGTGCCAGCAGCCCAGCCACCGGGGAGCTGTTTTTT. It is translated as CASSPATGELFF.

The chain carries TRBV13 and TRBJ2-6; D is unresolved. V lost 5 bases and J lost 0, with 11 bases in between. CDR3 size: 16 residues. Germline loops: CDR1 PRHDT, CDR2 FYEKMQ (reference sequence). CDR3 in DNA: TGTGCCAGCAGCCCCCTCGGGTCCTCTGGGGCCAACGTCCTGACTTTC. It is translated as CASSPLGSSGANVLTF.

V is TRBV30 and J is TRBJ2-2, with D possibly matching TRBD1 (6 bases). V lost 5 bases and J 7 bases, leaving 14 bases between the germline ends. CDR3 length: 13 amino acids. Germline CDR1 is GTSNPN and CDR2 is SVGIG (reference sequence). This CDR3 is CAWGSGQSGELFF. CDR3 bases: TGTGCCTGGGGATCTGGACAGAGCGGGGAGCTGTTTTTT.

The chain uses TRBV2 and TRBJ2-4; TRBD2 might be the D (6 bases). The V end was cut by 4 bases, the J end by 8 bases, with 9 bases between. The CDR3 has 12 residues. From germline, CDR1 is SNHLY and CDR2 FYNNEI. Here the CDR3 reads CASSGEEDIQYF. The CDR3 bases are TGTGCCAGCAGTGGGGAGGAAGACATTCAGTACTTC.

The V call is TRBV29-1, the J call TRBJ2-3; 9 bases match TRBD2. V shed 8 bases and J 4 bases; nucleotides not matched to a gene: 16. The germline V gene encodes CDR1 SQVTM and CDR2 ANQGSEA. The CDR3 consists of 16 residues. CDR3 residues: CSPKVIIAGVPDTQYF. CDR3 sequence (DNA): TGCAGCCCCAAAGTAATAATAGCGGGAGTGCCAGATACGCAGTATTTT.

This CDR3 is CASSFHGSEGFF. The CDR3 DNA reads TGTGCCAGCAGCTTTCATGGGTCCGAGGGGTTCTTC. The rearrangement links TRBV5-4 to TRBJ2-1, with D possibly TRBD2 on 5 matching bases. The CDR3 contains 12 residues. V lost 2 bases to trimming and J lost 15 bases, with 15 bases between them. CDR1 is SGHNT, CDR2 YYREEE, per germline (reference sequence).

The chain's CDR3 is CAWTTSTYNEQFF. The CDR3 region has the DNA TGTGCCTGGACAACTTCTACCTACAATGAGCAGTTCTTC. The V call is TRBV30, the J call TRBJ2-1, with D uncertain. Germline V gene sequence: CDR1 GTSNPN, CDR2 SVGIG (reference sequence). The CDR3 totals 13 residues. Trimming removed 4 bases from V and 2 bases from J, with 9 bases in between.

The chain couples TRBV10-3 to TRBJ2-1; the D gene is possibly TRBD1 (5 bases). Per germline, CDR1 ENHRY and CDR2 SYGVKD. Trimming shortened V by 0 bases and J by 4 bases, and 13 bases separated the two germline ends. This CDR3 has 16 amino acids. CDR3 DNA sequence: TGTGCCATCAGTGAGTCTGACAGTCCTTTTTACAATGAGCAGTTCTTC. Protein: CAISESDSPFYNEQFF.